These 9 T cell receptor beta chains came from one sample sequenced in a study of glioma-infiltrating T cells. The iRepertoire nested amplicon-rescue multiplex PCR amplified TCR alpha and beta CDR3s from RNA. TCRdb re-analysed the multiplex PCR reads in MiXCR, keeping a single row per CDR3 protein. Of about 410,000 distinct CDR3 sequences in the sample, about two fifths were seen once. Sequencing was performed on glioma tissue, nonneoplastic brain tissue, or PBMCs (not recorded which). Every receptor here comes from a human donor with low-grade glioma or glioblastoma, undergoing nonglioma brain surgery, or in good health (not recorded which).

The CDR3 loop reads CSARVPMGGFNQPQHF. The CDR3 bases are TGCAGTGCTAGAGTTCCCATGGGGGGCTTCAATCAGCCCCAGCATTTT. This chain connects TRBV20-1 to TRBJ1-5; a weak D match, TRBD1 (6 bases). Deletions cut 1 base from V and 3 bases from J, with 16 bases between. CDR3 length: 16 residues. Per the germline V gene, CDR1 is DFQATT and CDR2 is SNEGSKA (reference sequence).

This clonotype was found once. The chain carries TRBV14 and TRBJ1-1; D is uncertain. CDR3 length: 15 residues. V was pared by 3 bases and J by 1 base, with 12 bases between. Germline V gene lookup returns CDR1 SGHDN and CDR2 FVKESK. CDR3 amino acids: CASSQGFKENTEAFF. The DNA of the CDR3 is TGTGCCAGCAGCCAGGGCTTTAAAGAGAACACTGAAGCTTTCTTT. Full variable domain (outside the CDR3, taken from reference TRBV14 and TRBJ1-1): EAGVTQFPSHSVIEKGQTVTLRCDPISGHDNLYWYRRVMGKEIKFLLHFVKESKQDESGMPNNRFLAERTGGTYSTLKVQPAELEDSGVYFCASSQGFKENTEAFFGQGTRLTVV.

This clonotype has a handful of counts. CDR3 sequence: CASSEDRGVAEAFF. The CDR3 DNA follows: TGTGCCAGCAGTGAAGACAGGGGAGTGGCTGAAGCTTTCTTT. The genes are TRBV6-1 and TRBJ1-1, with 7 bases aligning to TRBD1. The CDR3 is 14 amino acids. Germline assignment: CDR1 MNHNS and CDR2 SASEGT. V lost 1 base to trimming and J lost 6 bases; unmatched junction nucleotides: 5.

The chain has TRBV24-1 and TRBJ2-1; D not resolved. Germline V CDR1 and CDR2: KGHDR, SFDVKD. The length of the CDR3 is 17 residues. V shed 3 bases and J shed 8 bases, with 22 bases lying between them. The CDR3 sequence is CATSDKTAPEYSDEQFF. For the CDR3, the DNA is TGTGCCACCAGTGATAAGACGGCCCCCGAGTACAGCGATGAGCAGTTCTTC.

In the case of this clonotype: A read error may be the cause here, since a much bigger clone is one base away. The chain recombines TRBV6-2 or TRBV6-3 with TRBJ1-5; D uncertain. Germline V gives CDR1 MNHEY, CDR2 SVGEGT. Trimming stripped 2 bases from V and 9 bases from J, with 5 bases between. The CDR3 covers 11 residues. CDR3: CASSYPRPQHF. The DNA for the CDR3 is TGTGCCAGCAGTTACCCCCGGCCCCAGCATTTT.

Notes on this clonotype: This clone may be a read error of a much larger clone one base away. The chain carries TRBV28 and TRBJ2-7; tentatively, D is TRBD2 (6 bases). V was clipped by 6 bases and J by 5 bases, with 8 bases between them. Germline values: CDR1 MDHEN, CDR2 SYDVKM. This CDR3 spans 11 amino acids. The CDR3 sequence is CASRGGDEQYF. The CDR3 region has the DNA TGTGCCAGCAGGGGGGGTGACGAGCAGTACTTC.

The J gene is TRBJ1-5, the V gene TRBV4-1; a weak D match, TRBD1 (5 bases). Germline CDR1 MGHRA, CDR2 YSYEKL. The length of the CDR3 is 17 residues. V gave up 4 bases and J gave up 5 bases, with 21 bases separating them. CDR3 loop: CASSPRDGGEDDQPQHF. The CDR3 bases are TGCGCCAGCAGCCCCCGGGACGGAGGGGAAGATGATCAGCCCCAGCATTTT.

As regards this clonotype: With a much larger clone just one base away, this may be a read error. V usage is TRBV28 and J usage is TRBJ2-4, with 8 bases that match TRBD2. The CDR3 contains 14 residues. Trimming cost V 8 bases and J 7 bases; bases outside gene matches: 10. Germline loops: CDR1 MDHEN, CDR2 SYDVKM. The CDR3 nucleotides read TGTGCCAGCGGCTACAGCGGGAGTGGGAACATTCAGTACTTC. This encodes CASGYSGSGNIQYF.

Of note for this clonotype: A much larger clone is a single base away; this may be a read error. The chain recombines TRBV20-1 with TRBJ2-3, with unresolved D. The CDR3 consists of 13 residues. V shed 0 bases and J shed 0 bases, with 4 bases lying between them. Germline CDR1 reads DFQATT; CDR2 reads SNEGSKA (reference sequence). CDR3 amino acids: CSARDSSTDTQYF. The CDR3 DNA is TGCAGTGCTAGAGATAGTAGCACAGATACGCAGTATTTT.